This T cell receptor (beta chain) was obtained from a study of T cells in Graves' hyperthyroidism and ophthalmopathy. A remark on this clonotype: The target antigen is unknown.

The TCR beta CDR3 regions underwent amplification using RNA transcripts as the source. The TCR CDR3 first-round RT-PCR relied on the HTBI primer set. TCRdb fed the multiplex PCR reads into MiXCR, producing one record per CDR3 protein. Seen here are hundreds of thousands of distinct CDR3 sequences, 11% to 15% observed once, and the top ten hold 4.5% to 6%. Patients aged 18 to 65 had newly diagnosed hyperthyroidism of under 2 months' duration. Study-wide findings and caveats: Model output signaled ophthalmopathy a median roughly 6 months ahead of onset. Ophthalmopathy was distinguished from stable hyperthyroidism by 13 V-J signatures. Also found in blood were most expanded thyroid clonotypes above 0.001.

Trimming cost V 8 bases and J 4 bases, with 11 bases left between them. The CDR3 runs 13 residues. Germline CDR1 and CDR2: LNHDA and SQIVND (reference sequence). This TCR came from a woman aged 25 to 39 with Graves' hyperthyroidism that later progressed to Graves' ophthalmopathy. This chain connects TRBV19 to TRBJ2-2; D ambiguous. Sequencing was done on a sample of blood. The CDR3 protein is CASRRVITGELFF. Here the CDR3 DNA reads TGTGCCAGTCGGAGAGTTATCACCGGGGAGCTGTTTTTT. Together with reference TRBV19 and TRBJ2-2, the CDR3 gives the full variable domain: DGGITQSPKYLFRKEGQNVTLSCEQNLNHDAMYWYRQDPGQGLRLIYYSQIVNDFQKGDIAEGYSVSREKKESFPLTVTSAQKNPTAFYLCASRRVITGELFFGEGSRLTVL.